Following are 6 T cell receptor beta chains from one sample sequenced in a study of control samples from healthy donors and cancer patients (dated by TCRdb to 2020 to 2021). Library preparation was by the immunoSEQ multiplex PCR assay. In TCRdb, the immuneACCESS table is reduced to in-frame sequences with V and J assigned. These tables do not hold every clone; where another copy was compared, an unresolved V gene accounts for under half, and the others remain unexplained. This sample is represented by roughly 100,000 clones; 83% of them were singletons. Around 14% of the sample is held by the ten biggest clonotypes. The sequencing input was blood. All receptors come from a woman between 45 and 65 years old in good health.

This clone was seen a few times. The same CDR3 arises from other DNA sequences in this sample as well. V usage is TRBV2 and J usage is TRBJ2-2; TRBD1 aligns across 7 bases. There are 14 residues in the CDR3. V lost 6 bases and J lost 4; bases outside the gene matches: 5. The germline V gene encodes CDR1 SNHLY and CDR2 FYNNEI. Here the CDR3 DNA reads TGTGCCAGCAGGGAACAGGGGCCCACCGGGGAGCTGTTTTTT. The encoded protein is CASREQGPTGELFF.

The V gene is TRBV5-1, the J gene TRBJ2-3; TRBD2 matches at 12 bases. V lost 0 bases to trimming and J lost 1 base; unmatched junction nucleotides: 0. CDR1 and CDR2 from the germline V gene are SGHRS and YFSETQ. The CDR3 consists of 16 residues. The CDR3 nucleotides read TGCGCCAGCAGCTTGGCTAGCGGGGGGGGCACAGATACGCAGTATTTT. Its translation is CASSLASGGGTDTQYF.

Written as DNA, the CDR3 is TGTGCCAGCAGCTTAAGCGGGGGCGATACCGTGGGGCAGTTCTTC. Amino acids: CASSLSGGDTVGQFF. The J gene is TRBJ2-1, the V gene TRBV7-3; maybe TRBD2 (7 bases). CDR3 length: 15 residues. The V gene lost 1 base and the J gene lost 12 bases, with 19 bases spanning the gap. The germline V gene encodes CDR1 SGHTA and CDR2 FQGTGA.

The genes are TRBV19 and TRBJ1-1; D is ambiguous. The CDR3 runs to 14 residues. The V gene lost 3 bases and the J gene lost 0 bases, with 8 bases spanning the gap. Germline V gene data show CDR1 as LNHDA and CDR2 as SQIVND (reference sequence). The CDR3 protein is CASSIDVLNTEAFF. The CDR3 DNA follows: TGTGCCAGTAGTATTGACGTCTTGAACACTGAAGCTTTCTTT.

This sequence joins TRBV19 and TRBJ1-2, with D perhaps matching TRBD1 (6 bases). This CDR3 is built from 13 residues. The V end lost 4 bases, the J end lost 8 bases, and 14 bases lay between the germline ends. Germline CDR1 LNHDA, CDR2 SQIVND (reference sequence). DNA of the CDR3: TGTGCCAGTAGTACGGGGGGCTCCGGAGGCTACACCTTC. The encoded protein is CASSTGGSGGYTF. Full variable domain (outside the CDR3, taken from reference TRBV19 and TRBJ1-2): DGGITQSPKYLFRKEGQNVTLSCEQNLNHDAMYWYRQDPGQGLRLIYYSQIVNDFQKGDIAEGYSVSREKKESFPLTVTSAQKNPTAFYLCASSTGGSGGYTFGSGTRLTVV.

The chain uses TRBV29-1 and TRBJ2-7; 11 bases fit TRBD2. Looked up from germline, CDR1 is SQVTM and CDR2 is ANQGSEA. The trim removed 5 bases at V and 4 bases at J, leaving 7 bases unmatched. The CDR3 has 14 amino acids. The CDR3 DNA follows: TGCAGCGTTTCACCGGGACTAGCGGATTACGAGCAGTACTTC. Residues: CSVSPGLADYEQYF.